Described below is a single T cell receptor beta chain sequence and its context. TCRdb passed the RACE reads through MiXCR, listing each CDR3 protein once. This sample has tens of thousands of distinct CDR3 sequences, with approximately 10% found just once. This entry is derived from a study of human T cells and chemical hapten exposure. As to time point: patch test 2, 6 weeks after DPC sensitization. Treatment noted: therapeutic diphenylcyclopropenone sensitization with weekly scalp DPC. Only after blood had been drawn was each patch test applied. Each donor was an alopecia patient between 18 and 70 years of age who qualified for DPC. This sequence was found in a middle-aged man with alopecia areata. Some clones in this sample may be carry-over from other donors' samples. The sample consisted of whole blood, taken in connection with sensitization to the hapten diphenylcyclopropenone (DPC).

CDR3 in DNA: TGCGCCAGCACCCTGAATAGCGGGAGCGCAGATACGCAGTATTTT. Translated, it gives CASTLNSGSADTQYF. This chain connects TRBV4-1 to TRBJ2-3, with 9 positions matching TRBD2. The V and J ends lost 7 bases and 4 bases, in that order; junction bases with no gene match: 9. The CDR3 has 15 residues. CDR1 and CDR2 from the germline V gene are MGHRA and YSYEKL.